Presented here are 9 T cell receptor beta chains from one specimen sequenced in a study of neurological immune-mediated disorders (dated by TCRdb to between 2018 and 2021). The library was prepared using 5' RACE. The listed sequencing device is Illumina HiSeq 2500. TCRdb cleaned the public reads at Q25 with fastp, built clones with MiXCR and kept in-frame beta chains. For every CDR3 protein sequence, its rows merge into one entry that carries the most common genes and DNA. This sample lists 110,000 or so distinct CDR3 sequences; 3% to 3.5% were detected once. The ten largest account for over 1% of the sample. The source material was PBMCs. These TCRs come from a woman aged 25-40 years with multiple sclerosis.

At least ten counts were recorded for this clonotype. As DNA, the CDR3 is TGCGCCAGCAGCAGGGACAGCCCGAACACCGGGGAGCTGTTTTTT. Residues: CASSRDSPNTGELFF. The chain combines TRBV5-1 with TRBJ2-2; TRBD1 aligns across 7 bases. The CDR3 is 15 residues long. Germline V gives CDR1 SGHRS, CDR2 YFSETQ. The junction had 3 bases not matched to a gene; V was cut back by 4 bases and J by 0 bases.

This clonotype was counted many times. The rearrangement uses TRBV5-1 and TRBJ2-5; no reliable D call. Trimming left V 0 bases short and J 4 bases short, with 16 bases between. The CDR3 totals 16 residues. Germline V gene sequence: CDR1 SGHRS, CDR2 YFSETQ. CDR3 residues: CASSLDGATRGETQYF. As DNA, the CDR3 is TGCGCCAGCAGCTTGGACGGAGCTACCCGCGGAGAGACCCAGTACTTC.

This clonotype was picked up many times. The rearrangement uses TRBV6-5 and TRBJ1-4; no firm D call. Trimming cost V 0 bases and J 3 bases, with 11 bases left between them. The CDR3 is 16 amino acids. CDR1 and CDR2 (germline): MNHEY, SVGAGI. In nucleotides, the CDR3 is TGTGCCAGCAGTTACTCGAGGGCAGCCCCTAATGAAAAACTGTTTTTT. Residues: CASSYSRAAPNEKLFF.

This clonotype was seen ten or more times. The chain carries TRBV28 and TRBJ1-1, with D uncertain. The CDR3 covers 12 residues. Germline values: CDR1 MDHEN, CDR2 SYDVKM. With 1 base removed from V and 11 bases from J, the gap between germline ends came to 11 bases. CDR3 amino acids: CASSLSPNGAFF. The CDR3 DNA follows: TGTGCCAGCAGTTTATCCCCTAACGGGGCTTTCTTT.

This clonotype was seen repeatedly, ten times or more. In DNA form, the CDR3 reads TGCAGTGCTAGAACCGGGGCAGGTCAGCCCCAGCATTTT. Translating gives CSARTGAGQPQHF. The chain recombines TRBV20-1 with TRBJ1-5; TRBD1 is a possible D gene (5 bases). This CDR3 is 13 amino acids long. V lost 2 bases to trimming and J lost 6 bases, with 11 bases between them. Germline lookup yields CDR1 DFQATT and CDR2 SNEGSKA (reference sequence).

This clonotype was seen repeatedly, ten times or more. The chain has TRBV20-1 and TRBJ2-1; TRBD2 matches 14 bases. Germline CDR1 DFQATT, CDR2 SNEGSKA (reference sequence). The J segment lost 3 bases and the V segment lost 3 bases, leaving 13 bases of the junction unmatched. The CDR3 has 19 amino acids. The CDR3 DNA sequence: TGCAGTGCTAGTGCGTGGGGGACTAGCGGGAGCCGGGGCTACAATGAGCAGTTCTTC. It is translated as CSASAWGTSGSRGYNEQFF.

This clonotype was counted at least ten times. The V gene is TRBV6-2 or TRBV6-3, the J gene TRBJ2-3; TRBD1 agrees at 11 bases. The CDR3 covers 17 residues. Per germline, CDR1 MNHEY and CDR2 SVGEGT. V gave up 6 bases and J gave up 6 bases; unmatched junction bases: 14. In nucleotides, the CDR3 is TGTGCCAGCAGCAGAGTGGACAGGGGGCGCCTTCGGGATACGCAGTATTTT. This gives the protein CASSRVDRGRLRDTQYF.

There are many counts of this clonotype. This chain links TRBV7-9 with TRBJ2-5; D is uncertain. This CDR3 comprises 14 residues. Germline CDR1 SEHNR, CDR2 FQNEAQ (reference sequence). The germline V and J ends were trimmed by 5 bases and 5 bases, with 15 bases remaining between them. The CDR3 sequence is CASSPFGPEETQYF. The CDR3 DNA sequence: TGTGCCAGCAGCCCCTTCGGACCCGAGGAGACCCAGTACTTC.

This clonotype was seen repeatedly, ten times or more. CDR3 region: CASSPRDLRNQPQHF. CDR3 nucleotide sequence: TGTGCCAGCAGTCCCCGGGACCTCCGAAATCAGCCCCAGCATTTT. J is TRBJ1-5 and V is TRBV27; D possibly corresponds to TRBD1 (5 bases). Germline CDR1 MNHEY, CDR2 SMNVEV (reference sequence). The CDR3 contains 15 residues. V was cut by 5 bases and J by 4 bases, with 15 bases left in between.